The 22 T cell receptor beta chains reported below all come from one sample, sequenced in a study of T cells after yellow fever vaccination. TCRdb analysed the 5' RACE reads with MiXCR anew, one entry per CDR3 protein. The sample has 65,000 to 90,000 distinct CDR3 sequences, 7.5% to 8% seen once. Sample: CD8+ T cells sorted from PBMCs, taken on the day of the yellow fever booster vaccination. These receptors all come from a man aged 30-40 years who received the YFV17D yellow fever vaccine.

CDR3 sequence reads: CASSLRDYSYEQYF. The CDR3 nucleotides read TGCGCCAGCAGCCTCCGGGACTACTCCTACGAGCAGTACTTC. This chain connects TRBV4-3 to TRBJ2-7; 7 bases map to TRBD2. The CDR3 has 14 amino acids. V dropped 4 bases and J dropped 0; count of bases not matched to a gene: 3. Germline V gives CDR1 LGHNA, CDR2 YSLEER.

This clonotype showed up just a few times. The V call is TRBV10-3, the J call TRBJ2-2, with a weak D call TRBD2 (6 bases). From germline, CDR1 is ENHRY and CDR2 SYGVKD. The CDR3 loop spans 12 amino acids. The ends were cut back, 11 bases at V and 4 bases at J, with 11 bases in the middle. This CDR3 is CAAEEGTGELFF. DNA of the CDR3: TGTGCCGCCGAGGAGGGCACCGGGGAGCTGTTTTTT.

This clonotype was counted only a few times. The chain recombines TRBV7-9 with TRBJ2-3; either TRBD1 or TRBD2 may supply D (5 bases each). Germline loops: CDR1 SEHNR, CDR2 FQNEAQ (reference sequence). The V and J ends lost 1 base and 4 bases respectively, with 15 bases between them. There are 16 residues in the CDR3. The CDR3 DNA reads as TGTGCCAGCAGCTTAGGCCCCGGGGCCGAGGCAGATACGCAGTATTTT. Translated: CASSLGPGAEADTQYF. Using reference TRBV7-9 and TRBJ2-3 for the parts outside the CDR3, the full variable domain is DTGVSQNPRHKITKRGQNVTFRCDPISEHNRLYWYRQTLGQGPEFLTYFQNEAQLEKSRLLSDRFSAERPKGSFSTLEIQRTEQGDSAMYLCASSLGPGAEADTQYFGPGTRLTVL.

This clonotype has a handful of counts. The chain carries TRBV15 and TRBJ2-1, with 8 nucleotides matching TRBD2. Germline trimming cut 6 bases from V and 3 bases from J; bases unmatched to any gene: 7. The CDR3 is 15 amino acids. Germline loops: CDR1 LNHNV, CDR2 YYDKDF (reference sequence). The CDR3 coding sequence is TGTGCCACCAGGTCGGGGGGGATAAACTACAATGAGCAGTTCTTC. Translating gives CATRSGGINYNEQFF. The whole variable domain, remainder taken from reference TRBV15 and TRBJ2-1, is DAMVIQNPRYQVTQFGKPVTLSCSQTLNHNVMYWYQQKSSQAPKLLFHYYDKDFNNEADTPDNFQSRRPNTSFCFLDIRSPGLGDTAMYLCATRSGGINYNEQFFGPGTRLTVL.

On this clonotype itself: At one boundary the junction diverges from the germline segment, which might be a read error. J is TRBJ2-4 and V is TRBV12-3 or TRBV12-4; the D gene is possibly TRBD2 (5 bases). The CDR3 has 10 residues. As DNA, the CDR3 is TGTGCCAGCAGTGGAAACGGGCTAGCCTTC. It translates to CASSGNGLAF.

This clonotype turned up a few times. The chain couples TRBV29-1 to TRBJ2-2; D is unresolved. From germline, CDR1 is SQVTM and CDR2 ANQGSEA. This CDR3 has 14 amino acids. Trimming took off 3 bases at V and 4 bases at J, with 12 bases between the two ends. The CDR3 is CSVDNPGSTGELFF. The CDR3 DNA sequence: TGCAGCGTTGATAATCCGGGTTCCACCGGGGAGCTGTTTTTT.

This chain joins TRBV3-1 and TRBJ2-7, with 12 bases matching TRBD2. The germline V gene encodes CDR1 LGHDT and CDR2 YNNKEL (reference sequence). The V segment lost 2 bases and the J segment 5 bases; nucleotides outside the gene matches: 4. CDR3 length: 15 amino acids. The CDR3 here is CASSQLAGGNDEQYF. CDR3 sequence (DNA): TGTGCCAGCAGCCAACTAGCGGGAGGGAACGACGAGCAGTACTTC.

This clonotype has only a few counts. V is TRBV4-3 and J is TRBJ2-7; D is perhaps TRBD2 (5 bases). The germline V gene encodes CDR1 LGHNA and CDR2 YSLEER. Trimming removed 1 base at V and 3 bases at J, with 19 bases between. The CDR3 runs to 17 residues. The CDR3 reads CASSQALVWERHYEQYF. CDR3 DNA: TGCGCCAGCAGCCAAGCCCTCGTCTGGGAGCGGCACTACGAGCAGTACTTC.

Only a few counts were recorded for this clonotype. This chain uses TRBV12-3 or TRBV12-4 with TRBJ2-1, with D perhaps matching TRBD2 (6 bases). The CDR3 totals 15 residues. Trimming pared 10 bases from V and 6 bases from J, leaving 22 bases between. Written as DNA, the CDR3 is TGTGCCATCCCGGCCCACGGAGGGTTGGGCAATGAGCAGTTCTTC. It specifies CAIPAHGGLGNEQFF.

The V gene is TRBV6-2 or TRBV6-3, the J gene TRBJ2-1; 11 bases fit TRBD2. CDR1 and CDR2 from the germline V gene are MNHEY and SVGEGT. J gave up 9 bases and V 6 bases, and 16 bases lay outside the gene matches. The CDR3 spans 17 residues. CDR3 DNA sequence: TGTGCCAGCAGCTCTAACACCTTAGCGGGAGGGCCAGGTGAGCAGTTCTTC. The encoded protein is CASSSNTLAGGPGEQFF.

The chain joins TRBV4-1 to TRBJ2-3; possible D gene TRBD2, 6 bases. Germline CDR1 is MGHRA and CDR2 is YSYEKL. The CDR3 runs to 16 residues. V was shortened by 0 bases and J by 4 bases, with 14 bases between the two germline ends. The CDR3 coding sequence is TGCGCCAGCAGCCAAGAAATCCCGGCGGGGCCAGATACGCAGTATTTT. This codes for CASSQEIPAGPDTQYF.

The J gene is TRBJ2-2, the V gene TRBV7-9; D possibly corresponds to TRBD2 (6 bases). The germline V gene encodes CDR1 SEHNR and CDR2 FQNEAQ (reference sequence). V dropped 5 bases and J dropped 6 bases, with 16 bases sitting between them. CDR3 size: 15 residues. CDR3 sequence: CASSPAVPSAGELFF. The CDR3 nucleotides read TGTGCCAGCAGCCCGGCCGTACCTAGCGCCGGGGAGCTGTTTTTT.

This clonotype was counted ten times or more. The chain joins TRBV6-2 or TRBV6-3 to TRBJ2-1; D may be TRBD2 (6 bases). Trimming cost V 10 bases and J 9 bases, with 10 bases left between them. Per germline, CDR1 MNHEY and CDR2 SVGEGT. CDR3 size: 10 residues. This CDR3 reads CATREFEQFF. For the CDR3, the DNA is TGTGCCACCCGGGAGTTTGAGCAGTTCTTC.

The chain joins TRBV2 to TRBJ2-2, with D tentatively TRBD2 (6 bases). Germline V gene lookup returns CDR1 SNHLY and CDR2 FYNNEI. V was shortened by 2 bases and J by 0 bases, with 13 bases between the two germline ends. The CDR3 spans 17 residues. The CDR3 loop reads CASSEYGGGANTGELFF. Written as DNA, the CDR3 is TGTGCCAGCAGTGAATATGGGGGAGGAGCGAACACCGGGGAGCTGTTTTTT.

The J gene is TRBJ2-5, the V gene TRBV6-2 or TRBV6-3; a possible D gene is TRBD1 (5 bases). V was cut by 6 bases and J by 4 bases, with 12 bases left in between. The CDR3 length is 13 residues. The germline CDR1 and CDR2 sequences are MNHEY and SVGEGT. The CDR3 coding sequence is TGTGCCAGCAGCCCCTCCCAGGGAGAGACCCAGTACTTC. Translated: CASSPSQGETQYF.

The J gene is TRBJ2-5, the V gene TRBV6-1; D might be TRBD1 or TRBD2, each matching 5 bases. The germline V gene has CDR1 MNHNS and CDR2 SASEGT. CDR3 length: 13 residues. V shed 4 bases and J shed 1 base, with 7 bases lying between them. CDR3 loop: CASSGGSQETQYF. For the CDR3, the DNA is TGTGCCAGCAGTGGGGGGAGCCAAGAGACCCAGTACTTC.

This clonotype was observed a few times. DNA for the CDR3: TGTGCCAGCAGTTTCACTAGCGGGATGGGAGATACGCAGTATTTT. It codes for CASSFTSGMGDTQYF. The chain carries TRBV6-5 and TRBJ2-3; 10 nucleotides align to TRBD2. There are 15 residues in the CDR3. The V and J ends lost 4 bases and 5 bases, in that order; junction bases with no gene match: 6. Germline V CDR1 and CDR2: MNHEY, SVGAGI.

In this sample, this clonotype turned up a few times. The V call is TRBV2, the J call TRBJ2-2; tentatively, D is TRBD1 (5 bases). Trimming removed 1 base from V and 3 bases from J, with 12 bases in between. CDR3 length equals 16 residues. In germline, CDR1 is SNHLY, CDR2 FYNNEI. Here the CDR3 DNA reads TGTGCCAGCAGTGAAGGGTGGGGCGCCCACACCGGGGAGCTGTTTTTT. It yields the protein CASSEGWGAHTGELFF.

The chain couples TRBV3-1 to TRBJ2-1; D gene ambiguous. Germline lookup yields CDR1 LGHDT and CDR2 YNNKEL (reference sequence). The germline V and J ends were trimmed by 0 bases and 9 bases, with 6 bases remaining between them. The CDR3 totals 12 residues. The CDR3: CASSQDIGEQFF. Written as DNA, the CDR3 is TGTGCCAGCAGCCAAGACATCGGTGAGCAGTTCTTC.

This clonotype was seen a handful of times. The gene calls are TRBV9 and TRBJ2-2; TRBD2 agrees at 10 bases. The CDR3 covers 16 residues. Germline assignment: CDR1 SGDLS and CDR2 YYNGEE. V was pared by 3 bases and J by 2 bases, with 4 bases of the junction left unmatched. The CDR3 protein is CASSALAGGNTGELFF. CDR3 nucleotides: TGTGCCAGCAGCGCCTTAGCGGGAGGAAACACCGGGGAGCTGTTTTTT.

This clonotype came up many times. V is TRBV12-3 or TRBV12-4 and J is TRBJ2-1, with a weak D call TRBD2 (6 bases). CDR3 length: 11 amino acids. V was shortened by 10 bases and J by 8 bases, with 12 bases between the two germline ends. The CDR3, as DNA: TGTGCCACCGGAGGGCCGGATGAGCAGTTCTTC. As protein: CATGGPDEQFF.

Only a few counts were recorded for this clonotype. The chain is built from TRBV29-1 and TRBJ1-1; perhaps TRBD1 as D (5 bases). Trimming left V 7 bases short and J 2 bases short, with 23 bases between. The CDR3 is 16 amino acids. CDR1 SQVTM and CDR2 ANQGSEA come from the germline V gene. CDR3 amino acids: CSAMGGMGLGNTEAFF. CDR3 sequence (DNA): TGCAGCGCCATGGGGGGAATGGGCCTCGGAAACACTGAAGCTTTCTTT.